This T cell receptor (beta chain) emerged from a study of beta chain features in type 1 diabetes. TCRB transcripts that were expressed got sequenced, as all of the isolated RNA had been reverse transcribed. The table came from immunoSEQ multiplex PCR; TCRdb's copy has only in-frame clones and leaves some out. The repertoire consists of approximately 140,000 clones, with about 7% occurring once and the leading ten covering 1.1% to 1.5%. Germline V gene data show CDR1 as SGDLS and CDR2 as YYNGEE. The CDR3 sequence is 14 residues long. Sequencing was done on a sample of central memory CD4+ T cells from blood. The gene calls are TRBV9 and TRBJ2-5; D unclear. The DNA matches TRBJ2-7 better at its end, which makes the J call doubtful. The TCR comes from a young woman in good health. The CDR3: CASSVNVGLGEQYF. CDR3 DNA: TGTGCCAGCAGCGTAAACGTTGGCCTGGGCGAGCAGTACTTC.